The clone carrying this T cell receptor (beta chain) was found once. The CDR3 is made up of 11 amino acids. V lost 2 bases to trimming and J lost 5 bases, with 5 bases between them. Germline CDR1 SGDLS, CDR2 YYNGEE. Clones were read by immunoSEQ multiplex PCR, and TCRdb kept only the in-frame ones, dropping some. The sample lists about 210,000 clones, approximately 80% seen once, with 13% in the top ten. This sample was included in a study of blood T cell repertoires in COVID-19. Study at large: In each case, the material was cDNA or gDNA derived from T cells, B-cell-depleted T cells, or PBMCs.

Sequences were obtained from peripheral blood. The chain couples TRBV9 to TRBJ2-7; no clear D. The TCR sequence derives from a human donor in a cohort sampled during active COVID-19. The CDR3 coding sequence is TGTGCCAGCAGCGTGAGTCACGAGCAGTACTTC. This sequence encodes CASSVSHEQYF.